The 10 T cell receptor beta chains below all came from one sample that was sequenced in a study of blood T cells in healthy people across ages. Then a second PCR, running roughly 7 to 11 cycles, was carried out with a sample-barcoded 5' primer and a J-beta primer mix. Each CDR3 protein is one row after TCRdb ran MiXCR on the 5' RACE reads. Here the sample spans around 1,500,000 distinct CDR3 sequences, approximately 38% being singletons. The sequenced sample consisted of blood. The receptors were sampled from a woman younger than 35 in good health.

The chain carries TRBV5-1 and TRBJ2-5; D might be TRBD1 (6 bases). Deletions cut 0 bases from V and 11 bases from J, with 20 bases between. Germline lookup yields CDR1 SGHRS and CDR2 YFSETQ. The length of the CDR3 is 15 residues. This CDR3 is CASSLEGDVRNEQYF. The CDR3 DNA sequence: TGCGCCAGCAGCTTGGAGGGGGACGTTCGCAATGAGCAGTACTTC.

In this sample, this clonotype turned up many times. The rearrangement uses TRBV7-9 and TRBJ1-2; 7 bases line up with TRBD1. Germline values: CDR1 SEHNR, CDR2 FQNEAQ (reference sequence). The V gene end was trimmed by 5 bases and the J gene end by 4 bases; junction bases not matched to a gene: 7. The CDR3 runs to 14 residues. The CDR3 loop is CASSPGQASYGYTF. Here the CDR3 DNA reads TGTGCCAGCAGCCCAGGACAGGCTAGCTATGGCTACACCTTC. Looking up the rest from reference TRBV7-9 and TRBJ1-2 gives the full variable domain: DTGVSQNPRHKITKRGQNVTFRCDPISEHNRLYWYRQTLGQGPEFLTYFQNEAQLEKSRLLSDRFSAERPKGSFSTLEIQRTEQGDSAMYLCASSPGQASYGYTFGSGTRLTVV.

The J gene is TRBJ2-1, the V gene TRBV30, with TRBD2 identical over 9 bases. Germline V gene sequence: CDR1 GTSNPN, CDR2 SVGIG (reference sequence). This CDR3 contains 16 residues. The V segment lost 2 bases and the J segment 0 bases; nucleotides outside the gene matches: 5. The CDR3 protein is CAWSPGTSSSYNEQFF. The CDR3 nucleotides are TGTGCCTGGAGTCCGGGGACTAGCTCCTCCTACAATGAGCAGTTCTTC.

The chain has TRBV28 and TRBJ1-5; 12 nucleotides line up with TRBD1. Trimming at V came to 6 bases and at J to 7 bases, leaving 13 bases not matched to a gene. The germline gives CDR1 MDHEN, CDR2 SYDVKM. CDR3 length: 17 residues. The CDR3 loop reads CASRLILGTGGRQPQHF. Here the CDR3 DNA reads TGTGCCAGCAGGCTGATCCTCGGGACAGGGGGCAGACAGCCCCAGCATTTT. Looking up the rest from reference TRBV28 and TRBJ1-5 gives the full variable domain: DVKVTQSSRYLVKRTGEKVFLECVQDMDHENMFWYRQDPGLGLRLIYFSYDVKMKEKGDIPEGYSVSREKKERFSLILESASTNQTSMYLCASRLILGTGGRQPQHFGDGTRLSIL.

This clonotype was seen more than once but under ten times. The chain has TRBV11-2 and TRBJ1-5, with D possibly TRBD1 on 5 matching bases. Trimming stripped 5 bases from V and 3 bases from J, with 17 bases between. The germline CDR1 and CDR2 sequences are SGHAT and FQNNGV. This CDR3 region has 16 residues. As DNA, the CDR3 is TGTGCCAGCAGCGCCGGGGGGACGTATGCCAATCAGCCCCAGCATTTT. Residues: CASSAGGTYANQPQHF.

V is TRBV20-1 and J is TRBJ1-5; the D gene is possibly TRBD1 (6 bases). V was cut by 3 bases and J by 2 bases, with 23 bases left in between. The germline V gene encodes CDR1 DFQATT and CDR2 SNEGSKA (reference sequence). CDR3 size: 18 residues. This chain's CDR3 is CSASGGASGFGRNQPQHF. The CDR3, as DNA: TGCAGTGCTAGTGGGGGGGCCTCCGGGTTCGGTCGCAATCAGCCCCAGCATTTT.

This chain joins TRBV20-1 and TRBJ1-2, with no clear D. V lost 6 bases and J 0 bases, leaving 11 bases between the germline ends. The germline V gene has CDR1 DFQATT and CDR2 SNEGSKA (reference sequence). This CDR3 region has 13 residues. This CDR3 reads CSASVASNYGYTF. The CDR3 DNA follows: TGCAGTGCCTCAGTGGCCTCTAACTATGGCTACACCTTC.

This clonotype was observed a few times. V is TRBV20-1 and J is TRBJ2-7; D is ambiguous. Looked up from germline, CDR1 is DFQATT and CDR2 is SNEGSKA (reference sequence). The CDR3 loop spans 16 amino acids. Trimming cost V 7 bases and J 5 bases, with 27 bases left between them. The chain's CDR3 is CSGFALSANTLNEQYF. The CDR3 DNA is TGCAGTGGTTTTGCCTTGTCGGCTAACACGCTCAACGAGCAGTACTTC.

The table lists this clonotype with a few counts. The rearrangement links TRBV6-5 to TRBJ1-1; D might be TRBD1 (5 bases). Germline CDR1 MNHEY, CDR2 SVGAGI. Between the trimmed V and J ends, which lost 6 bases and 4 bases, there was a span of 18 bases. The CDR3 consists of 15 residues. The CDR3 spells CASRAGLTGGTEAFF. The CDR3 DNA reads TGTGCCAGCAGAGCAGGGTTAACTGGAGGCACTGAAGCTTTCTTT.

About this clonotype itself: Sequence at one end of the junction differs from germline and may be a read error. This chain connects TRBV7-9 to TRBJ1-1, with a possible D match to TRBD1 (6 bases). Germline loops: CDR1 SEHNR, CDR2 FQNEAQ (reference sequence). This CDR3 has 14 residues. In DNA form, the CDR3 reads TGTACCAGCAGCAAGCACAGGGAAGGGACTGAAGCTTTCTTT. Protein sequence: CTSSKHREGTEAFF.